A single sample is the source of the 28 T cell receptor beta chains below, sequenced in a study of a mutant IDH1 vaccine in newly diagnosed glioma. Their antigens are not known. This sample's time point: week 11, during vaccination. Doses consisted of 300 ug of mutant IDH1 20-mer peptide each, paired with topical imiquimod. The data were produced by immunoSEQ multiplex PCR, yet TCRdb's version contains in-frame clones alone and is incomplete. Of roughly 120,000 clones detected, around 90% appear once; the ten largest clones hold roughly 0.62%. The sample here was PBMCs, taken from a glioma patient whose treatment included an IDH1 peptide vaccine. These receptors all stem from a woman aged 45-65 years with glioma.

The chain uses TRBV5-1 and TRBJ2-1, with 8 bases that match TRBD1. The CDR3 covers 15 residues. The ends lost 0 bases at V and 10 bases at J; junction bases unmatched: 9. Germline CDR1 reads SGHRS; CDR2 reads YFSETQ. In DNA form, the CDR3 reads TGCGCCAGCAGCTTGGTGTCAGGGGGCTTGGTGGAGCAGTTCTTC. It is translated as CASSLVSGGLVEQFF.

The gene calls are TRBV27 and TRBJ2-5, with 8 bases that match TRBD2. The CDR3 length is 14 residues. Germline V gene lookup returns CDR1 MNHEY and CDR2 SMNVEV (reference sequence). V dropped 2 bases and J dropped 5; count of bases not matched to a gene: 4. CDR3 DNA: TGTGCCAGCAGTTTAAATCGGGGGGGGGAGACCCAGTACTTC. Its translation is CASSLNRGGETQYF.

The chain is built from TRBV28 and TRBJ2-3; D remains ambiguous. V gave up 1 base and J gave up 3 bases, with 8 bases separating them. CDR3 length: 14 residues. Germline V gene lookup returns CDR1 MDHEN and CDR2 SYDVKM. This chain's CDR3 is CASSLSVRTDTQYF. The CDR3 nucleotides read TGTGCCAGCAGTTTATCCGTACGGACAGATACGCAGTATTTT.

The CDR3, as DNA: TGTGCCAGCAGCTTGGATGGTGAGCAGTTCTTC. Protein product: CASSLDGEQFF. J is TRBJ2-1 and V is TRBV5-4; no clear D gene. Germline assignment: CDR1 SGHNT and CDR2 YYREEE (reference sequence). Trimming took 0 bases from V and 9 from J, leaving 4 bases between them. There are 11 residues in the CDR3.

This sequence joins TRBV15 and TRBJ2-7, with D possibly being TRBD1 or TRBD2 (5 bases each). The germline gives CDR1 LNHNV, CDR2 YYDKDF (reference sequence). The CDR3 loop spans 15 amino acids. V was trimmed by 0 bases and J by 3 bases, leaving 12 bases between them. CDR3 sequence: CATSRDRGPHYEQYF. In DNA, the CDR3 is TGTGCCACCAGCAGAGATAGGGGACCCCACTACGAGCAGTACTTC.

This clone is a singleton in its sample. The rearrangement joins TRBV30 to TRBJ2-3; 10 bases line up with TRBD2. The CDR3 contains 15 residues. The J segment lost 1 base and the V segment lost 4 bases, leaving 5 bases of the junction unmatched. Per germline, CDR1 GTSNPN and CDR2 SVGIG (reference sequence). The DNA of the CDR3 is TGTGCCTGGACTAGAGCGGGAGGGGGCACAGATACGCAGTATTTT. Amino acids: CAWTRAGGGTDTQYF.

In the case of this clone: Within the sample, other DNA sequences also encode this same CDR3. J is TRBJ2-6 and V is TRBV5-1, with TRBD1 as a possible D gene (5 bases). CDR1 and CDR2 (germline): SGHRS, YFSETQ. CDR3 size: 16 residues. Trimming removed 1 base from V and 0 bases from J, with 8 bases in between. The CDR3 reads CASSLTGTSGANVLTF. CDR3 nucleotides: TGCGCCAGCAGCTTGACAGGAACCTCTGGGGCCAACGTCCTGACTTTC.

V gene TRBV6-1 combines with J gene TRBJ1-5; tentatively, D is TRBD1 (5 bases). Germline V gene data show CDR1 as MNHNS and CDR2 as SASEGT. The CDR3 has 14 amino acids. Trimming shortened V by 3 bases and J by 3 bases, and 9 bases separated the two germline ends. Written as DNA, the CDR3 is TGTGCCAGCAGTGAGGGGGGGAACAATCAGCCCCAGCATTTT. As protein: CASSEGGNNQPQHF.

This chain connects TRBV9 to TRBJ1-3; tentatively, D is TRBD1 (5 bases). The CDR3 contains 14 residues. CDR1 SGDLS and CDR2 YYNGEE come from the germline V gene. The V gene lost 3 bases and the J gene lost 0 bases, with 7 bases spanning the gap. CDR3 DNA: TGTGCCAGCAGCGCAGACAGCTCTGGAAACACCATATATTTT. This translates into CASSADSSGNTIYF.

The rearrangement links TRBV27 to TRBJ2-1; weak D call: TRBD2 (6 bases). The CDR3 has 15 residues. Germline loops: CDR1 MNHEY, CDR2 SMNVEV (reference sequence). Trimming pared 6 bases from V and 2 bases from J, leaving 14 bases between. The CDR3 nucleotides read TGTGCCAGCAGGCGGGATATTATGGCCTACAATGAGCAGTTCTTC. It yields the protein CASRRDIMAYNEQFF.

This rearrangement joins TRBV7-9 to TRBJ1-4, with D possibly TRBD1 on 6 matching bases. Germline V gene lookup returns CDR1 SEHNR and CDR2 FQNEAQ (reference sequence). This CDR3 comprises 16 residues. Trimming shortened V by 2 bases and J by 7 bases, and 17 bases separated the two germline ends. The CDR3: CASSLPRGQRSEKLFF. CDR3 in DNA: TGTGCCAGCAGCTTACCCAGAGGACAGCGTTCTGAAAAACTGTTTTTT.

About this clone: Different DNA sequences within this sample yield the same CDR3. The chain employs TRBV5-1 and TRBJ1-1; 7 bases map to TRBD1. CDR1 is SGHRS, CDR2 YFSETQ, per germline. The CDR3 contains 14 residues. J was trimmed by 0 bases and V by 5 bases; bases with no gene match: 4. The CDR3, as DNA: TGCGCCAGCAGTTTAGGGGGCGTGAACACTGAAGCTTTCTTT. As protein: CASSLGGVNTEAFF.

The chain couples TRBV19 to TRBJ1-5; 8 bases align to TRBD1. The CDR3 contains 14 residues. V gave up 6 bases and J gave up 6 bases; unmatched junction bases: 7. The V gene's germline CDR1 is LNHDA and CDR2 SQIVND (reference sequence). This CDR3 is CASSATGVGQPQHF. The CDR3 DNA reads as TGTGCCAGTAGCGCGACAGGGGTCGGTCAGCCCCAGCATTTT.

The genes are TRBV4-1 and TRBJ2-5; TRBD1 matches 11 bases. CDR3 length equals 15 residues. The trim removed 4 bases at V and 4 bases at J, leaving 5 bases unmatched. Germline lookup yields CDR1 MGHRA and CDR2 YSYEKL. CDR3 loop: CASSLRDRGLETQYF. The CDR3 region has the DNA TGCGCCAGCAGCCTCCGGGACAGGGGGTTAGAGACCCAGTACTTC.

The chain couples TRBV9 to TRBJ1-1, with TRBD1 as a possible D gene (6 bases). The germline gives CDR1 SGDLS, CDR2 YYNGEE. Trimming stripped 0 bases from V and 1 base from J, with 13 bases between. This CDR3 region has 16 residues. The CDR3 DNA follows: TGTGCCAGCAGCGTAGCGTCCAAGACAGGGAACACTGAAGCTTTCTTT. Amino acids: CASSVASKTGNTEAFF.

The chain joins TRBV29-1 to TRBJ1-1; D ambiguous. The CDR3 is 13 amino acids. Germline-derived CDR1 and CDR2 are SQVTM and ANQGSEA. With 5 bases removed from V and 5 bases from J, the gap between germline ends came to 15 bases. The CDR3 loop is CSVSSGEVTEAFF. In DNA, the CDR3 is TGCAGCGTTTCGAGTGGGGAAGTGACTGAAGCTTTCTTT.

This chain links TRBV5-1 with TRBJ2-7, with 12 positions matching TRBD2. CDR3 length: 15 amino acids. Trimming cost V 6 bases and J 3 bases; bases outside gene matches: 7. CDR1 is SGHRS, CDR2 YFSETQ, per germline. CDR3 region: CASTSTSGRIYEQYF. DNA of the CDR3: TGCGCCAGCACCTCGACTAGCGGGAGAATCTACGAGCAGTACTTC.

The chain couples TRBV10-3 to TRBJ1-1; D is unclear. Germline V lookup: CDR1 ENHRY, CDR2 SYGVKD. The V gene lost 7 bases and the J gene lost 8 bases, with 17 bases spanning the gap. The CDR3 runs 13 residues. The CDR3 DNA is TGTGCCATCACTAGGGAGACGGACTCCGAAGCTTTCTTT. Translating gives CAITRETDSEAFF.

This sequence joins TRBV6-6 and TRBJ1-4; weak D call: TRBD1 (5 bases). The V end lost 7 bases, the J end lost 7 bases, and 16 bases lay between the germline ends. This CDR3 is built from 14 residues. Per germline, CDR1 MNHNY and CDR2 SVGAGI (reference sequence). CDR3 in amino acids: CASNPTERGEKLFF. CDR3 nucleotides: TGTGCCAGCAACCCAACAGAGAGGGGTGAAAAACTGTTTTTT.

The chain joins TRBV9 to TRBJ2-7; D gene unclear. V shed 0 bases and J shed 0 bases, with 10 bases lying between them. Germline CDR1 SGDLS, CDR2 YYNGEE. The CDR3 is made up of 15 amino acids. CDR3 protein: CASSVAPQSSYEQYF. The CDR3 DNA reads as TGTGCCAGCAGCGTAGCTCCACAGAGCTCCTACGAGCAGTACTTC.

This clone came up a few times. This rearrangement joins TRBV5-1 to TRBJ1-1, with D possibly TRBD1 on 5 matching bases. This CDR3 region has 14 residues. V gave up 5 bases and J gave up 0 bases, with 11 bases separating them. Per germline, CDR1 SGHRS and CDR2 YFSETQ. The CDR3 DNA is TGCGCCAGCAGGCGACAGCTCATGAACACTGAAGCTTTCTTT. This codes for CASRRQLMNTEAFF.

Here the CDR3 reads CASSEVGGGAGTQYF. The CDR3 DNA reads as TGTGCCAGCAGTGAAGTCGGGGGAGGGGCGGGTACGCAGTATTTT. This chain links TRBV6-1 with TRBJ2-3, with 7 bases lining up with TRBD2. The CDR3 has 15 residues. CDR1 is MNHNS, CDR2 SASEGT, per germline. V was pared by 1 base and J by 8 bases, with 9 bases of the junction left unmatched.

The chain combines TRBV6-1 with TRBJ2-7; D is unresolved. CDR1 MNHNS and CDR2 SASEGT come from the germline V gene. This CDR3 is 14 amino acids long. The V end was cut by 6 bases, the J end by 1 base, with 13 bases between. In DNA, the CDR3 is TGTGCCAGCAGCCCACCGCGTTTTTCCTACGAGCAGTACTTC. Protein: CASSPPRFSYEQYF.

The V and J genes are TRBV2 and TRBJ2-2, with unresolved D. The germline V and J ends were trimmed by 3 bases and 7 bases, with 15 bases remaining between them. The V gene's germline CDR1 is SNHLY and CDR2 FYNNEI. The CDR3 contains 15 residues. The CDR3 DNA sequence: TGTGCCAGCAGTGATGCTGGAGCCGCCCGCGGGGAGCTGTTTTTT. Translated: CASSDAGAARGELFF. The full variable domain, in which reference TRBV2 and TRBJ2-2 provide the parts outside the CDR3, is EPEVTQTPSHQVTQMGQEVILRCVPISNHLYFYWYRQILGQKVEFLVSFYNNEISEKSEIFDDQFSVERPDGSNFTLKIRSTKLEDSAMYFCASSDAGAARGELFFGEGSRLTVL.

The CDR3 DNA reads as TGTGCCAGCAGCGTAAGGGGACAGAGCTCCTACAATGAGCAGTTCTTC. The encoded protein is CASSVRGQSSYNEQFF. The V gene is TRBV9, the J gene TRBJ2-1, with TRBD1 identical over 7 bases. Germline assignment: CDR1 SGDLS and CDR2 YYNGEE. After removal of 1 base from V and 0 bases from J, the junction contained 4 bases not matched to a gene. The CDR3 sequence is 16 residues long.

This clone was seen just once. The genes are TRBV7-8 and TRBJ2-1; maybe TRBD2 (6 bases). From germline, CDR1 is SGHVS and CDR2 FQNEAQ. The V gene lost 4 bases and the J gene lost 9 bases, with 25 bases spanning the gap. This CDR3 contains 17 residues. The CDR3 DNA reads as TGTGCCAGCAGCTACGTCGGGGCTAGCGTCCCTCGGGTTGAGCAGTTCTTC. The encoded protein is CASSYVGASVPRVEQFF.

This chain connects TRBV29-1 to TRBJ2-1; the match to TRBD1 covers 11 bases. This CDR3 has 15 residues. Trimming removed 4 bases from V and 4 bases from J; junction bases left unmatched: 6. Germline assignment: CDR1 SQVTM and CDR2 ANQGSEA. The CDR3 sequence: CSVARGTGGYNEQFF. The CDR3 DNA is TGCAGCGTTGCCCGGGGGACAGGGGGTTACAATGAGCAGTTCTTC.

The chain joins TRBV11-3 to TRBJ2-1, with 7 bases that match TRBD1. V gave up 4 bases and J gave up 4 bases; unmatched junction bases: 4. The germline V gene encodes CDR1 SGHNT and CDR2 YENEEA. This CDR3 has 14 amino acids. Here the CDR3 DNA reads TGTGCCAGCAGCTCACGGACAGGATACAATGAGCAGTTCTTC. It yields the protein CASSSRTGYNEQFF.